These 16 T cell receptor beta chains were sequenced from one sample in a study of cytomegalovirus exposure and HLA in healthy donors. Both 60 Vbeta primers and 13 Jbeta primers went into the PCR. Here immunoSEQ multiplex PCR was the method, and the copy in TCRdb shows in-frame clones only, minus some. The data hold roughly 89,000 clones, with around three fifths observed a single time. Sequencing was done on a sample of PBMCs. Receptor source: a woman aged 45-59 years in good health and CMV-seropositive.

The genes are TRBV4-2 and TRBJ2-7; no reliable D call. Germline V gene lookup returns CDR1 LGHNA and CDR2 YNFKEQ. The CDR3 is made up of 15 amino acids. Between the trimmed V and J ends, which lost 0 bases and 0 bases, there was a span of 9 bases. For the CDR3, the DNA is TGTGCCAGCAGCCAAGATCTGGGCCCCTCCTACGAGCAGTACTTC. Encoded protein: CASSQDLGPSYEQYF.

This chain joins TRBV6-4 and TRBJ2-2; D ambiguous. Trimming left V 2 bases short and J 3 bases short, with 10 bases between. The CDR3 has 15 residues. CDR1 and CDR2 from the germline V gene are MRHNA and SNTAGT. The CDR3 nucleotides read TGTGCCAGCAGTGACGTTTCGGGTGACACCGGGGAGCTGTTTTTT. Translated: CASSDVSGDTGELFF.

The chain employs TRBV27 and TRBJ2-2; maybe TRBD1 (6 bases). Looked up from germline, CDR1 is MNHEY and CDR2 is SMNVEV (reference sequence). Trimming took 8 bases from V and 8 from J, leaving 27 bases between them. The CDR3 totals 17 residues. The CDR3 bases are TGTGCCAGCGCCCCCTCCGGGACACTCATCCCCAGGGGGGAGCTGTTTTTT. This codes for CASAPSGTLIPRGELFF.

The genes are TRBV28 and TRBJ1-2; 7 nucleotides line up with TRBD1. Trimming took 5 bases from V and 5 from J; bases not matched to a gene: 14. The CDR3 loop spans 16 amino acids. Germline V lookup: CDR1 MDHEN, CDR2 SYDVKM. DNA of the CDR3: TGTGCCAGCAGTCCGGAGACAGGGATGCAAGGGTATGGCTACACCTTC. It translates to CASSPETGMQGYGYTF.

This rearrangement joins TRBV29-1 to TRBJ1-1; no clear D. Germline values: CDR1 SQVTM, CDR2 ANQGSEA. V was clipped by 5 bases and J by 9 bases, with 10 bases between them. The CDR3 spans 10 residues. The CDR3 here is CSVNGEKAFF. CDR3 coding DNA: TGCAGCGTTAACGGGGAGAAAGCTTTCTTT.

The gene calls are TRBV10-3 and TRBJ2-5, with TRBD1 identical over 11 bases. V shed 6 bases and J 4 bases; nucleotides not matched to a gene: 7. Germline-derived CDR1 and CDR2 are ENHRY and SYGVKD. The CDR3 is made up of 15 amino acids. The CDR3 loop is CAISPGQGGGETQYF. The CDR3 nucleotides are TGTGCCATCAGCCCGGGACAGGGGGGTGGAGAGACCCAGTACTTC.

This rearrangement joins TRBV5-1 to TRBJ1-2, with D perhaps TRBD1 (5 bases). Per the germline V gene, CDR1 is SGHRS and CDR2 is YFSETQ. CDR3 size: 13 residues. V lost 0 bases and J 3 bases, leaving 6 bases between the germline ends. The CDR3 nucleotides read TGCGCCAGCAGCTTGGCAGGGTACTATGGCTACACCTTC. As protein: CASSLAGYYGYTF.

The chain links TRBV7-6 to TRBJ2-5; 15 bases are a match to TRBD2. The CDR3 covers 17 residues. V lost 1 base and J lost 2; bases outside the gene matches: 2. CDR1 SGHVS and CDR2 FNYEAQ come from the germline V gene. The CDR3 DNA follows: TGTGCCAGCAGCTTAGTGGGGACTAGCGGGGGGCAAGAGACCCAGTACTTC. This codes for CASSLVGTSGGQETQYF.

The chain employs TRBV4-3 and TRBJ2-3, with TRBD2 matching over 8 bases. The CDR3 consists of 16 residues. V lost 4 bases and J lost 0; bases outside the gene matches: 6. Per the germline V gene, CDR1 is LGHNA and CDR2 is YSLEER. DNA for the CDR3: TGCGCCAGCAGCCCGCGATTAGCGGGGAGCACAGATACGCAGTATTTT. Encoded protein: CASSPRLAGSTDTQYF.

The J gene is TRBJ2-5, the V gene TRBV27; a weak D match, TRBD2 (5 bases). The V gene lost 4 bases and the J gene lost 0 bases, with 9 bases spanning the gap. The V gene's germline CDR1 is MNHEY and CDR2 SMNVEV (reference sequence). The CDR3 runs 14 residues. CDR3 sequence: CASSSTGYQETQYF. CDR3 bases: TGTGCCAGCAGTTCAACGGGGTACCAAGAGACCCAGTACTTC.

V gene TRBV2 combines with J gene TRBJ1-2; no firm D call. The CDR3 has 12 amino acids. Germline assignment: CDR1 SNHLY and CDR2 FYNNEI. Trimming pared 5 bases from V and 6 bases from J, leaving 10 bases between. The CDR3 DNA reads as TGTGCCAGCAGTCATTTAGTAGATGGCTACACCTTC. As protein: CASSHLVDGYTF. The variable domain in full, with the rest retrieved from reference TRBV2 and TRBJ1-2, is EPEVTQTPSHQVTQMGQEVILRCVPISNHLYFYWYRQILGQKVEFLVSFYNNEISEKSEIFDDQFSVERPDGSNFTLKIRSTKLEDSAMYFCASSHLVDGYTFGSGTRLTVV.

CDR3 amino acids: CASNPGQGADEQYF. In DNA form, the CDR3 reads TGTGCCAGCAACCCAGGACAGGGGGCGGACGAGCAGTACTTC. V gene TRBV6-1 combines with J gene TRBJ2-7, with TRBD1 identical over 11 bases. Germline assignment: CDR1 MNHNS and CDR2 SASEGT. V was pared by 7 bases and J by 5 bases, with 7 bases of the junction left unmatched. The CDR3 consists of 14 residues.

V gene TRBV6-6 combines with J gene TRBJ2-2, with TRBD1 identical over 9 bases. Germline V gene lookup returns CDR1 MNHNY and CDR2 SVGAGI (reference sequence). With V trimmed by 9 bases and J by 6 bases, 5 bases remained unmatched. There are 13 residues in the CDR3. CDR3 DNA sequence: TGTGCCAGTAAACAGGGGGCCGCCGGGGAGCTGTTTTTT. Protein sequence: CASKQGAAGELFF.

DNA for the CDR3: TGTGCCAGTAGTATTCCGGGGATGAATGAGTTCTTC. Translating it yields CASSIPGMNEFF. V gene TRBV19 combines with J gene TRBJ2-1; tentative D call: TRBD2 (5 bases). The germline CDR1 and CDR2 sequences are LNHDA and SQIVND (reference sequence). The CDR3 runs 12 residues. V lost 3 bases and J 14 bases, leaving 14 bases between the germline ends.

In regard to this clone: This CDR3 is also generated by other DNA sequences in the sample. The V and J genes are TRBV19 and TRBJ1-1; no reliable D call. Germline values: CDR1 LNHDA, CDR2 SQIVND (reference sequence). CDR3 size: 15 residues. The V end lost 9 bases, the J end lost 7 bases, and 24 bases lay between the germline ends. The CDR3 DNA is TGTGCCAGCAGCTCACCCCGTCACAGCAAGCATGAAGCTTTCTTT. Amino acids: CASSSPRHSKHEAFF.

This clone was detected only once. CDR3: CASTLRASGSSGANVLTF. CDR3 sequence (DNA): TGCGCCAGCACCCTCCGGGCGTCGGGGAGCTCTGGGGCCAACGTCCTGACTTTC. J is TRBJ2-6 and V is TRBV5-1; a weak D match, TRBD2 (5 bases). Germline CDR1 reads SGHRS; CDR2 reads YFSETQ. V lost 6 bases, J lost 0 bases, and 19 bases lay in between. There are 18 residues in the CDR3.